These 25 T cell receptor beta chains share one sample of origin, sequenced in a study of blood T cell repertoires in COVID-19. Measured with immunoSEQ multiplex PCR; TCRdb has only the in-frame clones, and not every one. The sample yields around 180,000 clones, 60% to 80% seen once. Sequencing was done on a sample of peripheral blood. The receptors were sampled from a man aged 55 to 70 with active or convalescent COVID-19.

The chain joins TRBV4-2 to TRBJ2-7; 7 nucleotides agree with TRBD2. Germline V gives CDR1 LGHNA, CDR2 YNFKEQ. With 4 bases clipped from V and 2 bases from J, the junction kept 5 bases outside the gene matches. The CDR3 length is 14 residues. CDR3 DNA sequence: TGTGCCAGCAGCCTCTCTAGCGGAACCTACGAGCAGTACTTC. Protein product: CASSLSSGTYEQYF.

This clone was counted between two and nine times. This chain links TRBV6-5 with TRBJ1-5; 7 bases match TRBD1. In germline, CDR1 is MNHEY, CDR2 SVGAGI. The CDR3 extends over 16 amino acids. Trimming removed 4 bases from V and 7 bases from J; junction bases left unmatched: 13. CDR3 loop: CASSSSDRLRGQPQHF. For the CDR3, the DNA is TGTGCCAGCAGTTCGTCGGACAGGCTCAGGGGGCAGCCCCAGCATTTT.

The sample holds a few counts of this clone. This chain links TRBV4-1 with TRBJ2-7, with 7 bases fitting TRBD1. V trimming: 3 bases; J trimming: 3 bases; junction bases outside the gene matches: 5. Germline V gene data show CDR1 as MGHRA and CDR2 as YSYEKL. This CDR3 has 14 residues. The CDR3 DNA reads as TGCGCCAGCAGCCAGCCCGACAGGGTCTACGAGCAGTACTTC. Protein: CASSQPDRVYEQYF.

V and J are TRBV7-6 and TRBJ1-2; tentative D call: TRBD1 (6 bases). The CDR3 loop spans 15 amino acids. Trimming cost V 1 base and J 3 bases, with 12 bases left between them. Germline values: CDR1 SGHVS, CDR2 FNYEAQ. The CDR3 DNA reads TGTGCCAGCAGCTTAGGGACAGAAAACCACTATGGCTACACCTTC. Its translation is CASSLGTENHYGYTF.

The rearrangement uses TRBV5-8 and TRBJ1-1; TRBD1 matches 9 bases. Germline V gene sequence: CDR1 SGHTS, CDR2 YDEGEE. V was pared by 3 bases and J by 6 bases, with 6 bases of the junction left unmatched. The CDR3 extends over 14 amino acids. CDR3 sequence: CASSWGTGYAEAFF. CDR3 nucleotides: TGTGCCAGCAGCTGGGGGACAGGGTACGCTGAAGCTTTCTTT.

This sequence joins TRBV7-8 and TRBJ2-3; 7 bases are shared with TRBD2. CDR1 is SGHVS, CDR2 FQNEAQ, per germline. This CDR3 is built from 16 residues. The V and J ends lost 3 bases and 4 bases, in that order; junction bases with no gene match: 10. The CDR3 here is CASSFPIGEGPDTQYF. CDR3 DNA sequence: TGTGCCAGCAGCTTTCCTATTGGGGAGGGCCCAGATACGCAGTATTTT.

A note on this clone: The CDR3 carries no conserved terminal phenylalanine or tryptophan, so it likely arises from a read error. It is unclear where the CDR3 begins or ends on the DNA, so no DNA is shown, and the CDR3 is as TCRdb lists it. The gene calls are TRBV29-1 and TRBJ1-4; the table's D gene call, TRBD1, was not cross checked with the DNA. The germline gives CDR1 SQVTM, CDR2 ANQGSEA. Both ends counted, the CDR3 spans 8 residues. CDR3 protein: CSVFQGGT.

The rearrangement uses TRBV11-3 and TRBJ2-7, with 7 bases fitting TRBD2. Germline lookup yields CDR1 SGHNT and CDR2 YENEEA. The CDR3 spans 13 residues. With 5 bases clipped from V and 7 bases from J, the junction kept 8 bases outside the gene matches. CDR3 sequence reads: CASSQVRGGEQYF. Here the CDR3 DNA reads TGTGCCAGCAGCCAGGTTCGGGGAGGGGAGCAGTACTTC.

The chain recombines TRBV5-4 with TRBJ2-1, with 8 bases matching TRBD2. J was trimmed by 7 bases and V by 0 bases; bases with no gene match: 9. Germline V gene sequence: CDR1 SGHNT, CDR2 YYREEE (reference sequence). This CDR3 has 16 amino acids. The CDR3 protein is CASSLARSGRTNEQFF. Here the CDR3 DNA reads TGTGCCAGCAGCTTGGCCCGGAGCGGGAGAACAAATGAGCAGTTCTTC.

This clone was seen a few times. The chain has TRBV5-1 and TRBJ2-5; D is possibly TRBD2 (6 bases). The germline V gene has CDR1 SGHRS and CDR2 YFSETQ. With 0 bases removed from V and 4 bases from J, the gap between germline ends came to 10 bases. The CDR3 is 14 amino acids. CDR3 sequence reads: CASSLDLARETQYF. The CDR3 DNA is TGCGCCAGCAGCTTGGATCTAGCGCGAGAGACCCAGTACTTC.

The chain uses TRBV7-9 and TRBJ1-4, with D possibly matching TRBD1 (5 bases). The V gene lost 7 bases and the J gene lost 4 bases, with 13 bases spanning the gap. The CDR3 has 14 residues. CDR1 is SEHNR, CDR2 FQNEAQ, per germline (reference sequence). In nucleotides, the CDR3 is TGTGCCAGCACCCGAGACAGCTTTAATGAAAAACTGTTTTTT. As protein: CASTRDSFNEKLFF.

The V gene is TRBV27, the J gene TRBJ2-7; no reliable D call. Trimming pared 3 bases from V and 0 bases from J, leaving 12 bases between. The length of the CDR3 is 15 residues. CDR1 is MNHEY and CDR2 is SMNVEV in the germline V gene (reference sequence). This CDR3 is CASSFSYASSYEQYF. CDR3 nucleotides: TGTGCCAGCAGTTTTTCTTACGCCAGCTCCTACGAGCAGTACTTC.

The chain recombines TRBV24-1 with TRBJ2-2; D might be TRBD1 (6 bases). The germline V and J ends were trimmed by 7 bases and 3 bases, with 14 bases remaining between them. CDR3 length: 15 residues. Germline V CDR1 and CDR2: KGHDR, SFDVKD. The CDR3 DNA follows: TGTGCCACCAGCGATACAGGGTTAGACACCGGGGAGCTGTTTTTT. Amino acids: CATSDTGLDTGELFF.

The chain joins TRBV2 to TRBJ1-1, with 11 bases matching TRBD1. Germline assignment: CDR1 SNHLY and CDR2 FYNNEI. This CDR3 region has 14 residues. V was pared by 6 bases and J by 4 bases, with 4 bases of the junction left unmatched. The CDR3 DNA follows: TGTGCCAGCAGGGACAGGGGGCGCGGCACTGAAGCTTTCTTT. It yields the protein CASRDRGRGTEAFF.

This sequence joins TRBV6-1 and TRBJ2-5; maybe TRBD1 (5 bases). V was cut by 1 base and J by 5 bases, with 14 bases left in between. The CDR3 is 15 residues long. The germline CDR1 and CDR2 sequences are MNHNS and SASEGT. The CDR3 region is CASSEGPGRVETQYF. The CDR3 nucleotides are TGTGCCAGCAGTGAAGGGCCGGGCAGGGTTGAGACCCAGTACTTC.

The chain employs TRBV7-2 and TRBJ2-3; 8 bases align to TRBD2. This CDR3 is 16 amino acids long. Unmatched junction bases numbered 7, after V lost 1 base and J lost 4 bases. Germline V lookup: CDR1 SGHTA, CDR2 FQGNSA. The CDR3 nucleotides are TGTGCCAGCAGCTTAGGCGGGAGGAGTTTTGCAGATACGCAGTATTTT. Amino acid sequence: CASSLGGRSFADTQYF.

The V gene is TRBV29-1, the J gene TRBJ2-7; D is perhaps TRBD1 (5 bases). Trimming took 7 bases from V and 4 from J, leaving 11 bases between them. The CDR3 is 11 residues long. Per the germline V gene, CDR1 is SQVTM and CDR2 is ANQGSEA. CDR3 coding DNA: TGCAGCGGGTATAGGGGATACGAGCAGTACTTC. Protein product: CSGYRGYEQYF.

The chain links TRBV29-1 to TRBJ2-5; a possible D gene is TRBD2 (7 bases). This CDR3 comprises 13 residues. V dropped 5 bases and J dropped 4 bases, with 14 bases sitting between them. Per germline, CDR1 SQVTM and CDR2 ANQGSEA. The CDR3 spells CSVYGGRGETQYF. The CDR3 coding sequence is TGCAGCGTTTACGGGGGGCGGGGAGAGACCCAGTACTTC.

The CDR3 is CASSQEGGARGETQYF. The CDR3 bases are TGCGCCAGCAGCCAAGAAGGGGGGGCTAGGGGAGAGACCCAGTACTTC. V gene TRBV4-3 combines with J gene TRBJ2-5; D might be TRBD2 (7 bases). V dropped 0 bases and J dropped 4 bases, with 15 bases sitting between them. The CDR3 has 16 residues. CDR1 and CDR2 from the germline V gene are LGHNA and YSLEER.

The CDR3 sequence: CASSLVGGAMGSYEQYF. CDR3 bases: TGTGCCAGCAGCTTGGTAGGGGGCGCGATGGGGTCCTACGAGCAGTACTTC. The V gene is TRBV5-4, the J gene TRBJ2-7; 7 nucleotides line up with TRBD1. CDR1 is SGHNT, CDR2 YYREEE, per germline (reference sequence). CDR3 length: 17 amino acids. Trimming at V came to 0 bases and at J to 1 base, leaving 10 bases not matched to a gene. The whole variable domain, filled in from reference TRBV5-4 and TRBJ2-7, reads ETGVTQSPTHLIKTRGQQVTLRCSSQSGHNTVSWYQQALGQGPQFIFQYYREEENGRGNFPPRFSGLQFPNYSSELNVNALELDDSALYLCASSLVGGAMGSYEQYFGPGTRLTVT.

The chain couples TRBV7-3 to TRBJ2-3; TRBD2 agrees at 7 bases. This CDR3 comprises 14 residues. V lost 4 bases and J lost 4; bases outside the gene matches: 5. The germline V gene encodes CDR1 SGHTA and CDR2 FQGTGA. The CDR3 DNA sequence: TGTGCCAGCAGCTCCACGCGGGAGTCAGATACGCAGTATTTT. Protein sequence: CASSSTRESDTQYF.

The chain joins TRBV6-5 to TRBJ2-7; 7 bases map to TRBD1. Germline V gene data show CDR1 as MNHEY and CDR2 as SVGAGI. The CDR3 covers 15 residues. J gave up 4 bases and V 1 base, and 7 bases lay outside the gene matches. Written as DNA, the CDR3 is TGTGCCAGCAGTTACTATACGACAGGGCAGTACGAGCAGTACTTC. Its protein product is CASSYYTTGQYEQYF.

The chain's CDR3 is CASSVASRADTQYF. The CDR3 DNA sequence: TGTGCCAGCAGCGTAGCGAGCAGGGCAGATACGCAGTATTTT. The rearrangement uses TRBV9 and TRBJ2-3, with a possible D match to TRBD1 (5 bases). CDR1 SGDLS and CDR2 YYNGEE come from the germline V gene. Trimming took off 0 bases at V and 4 bases at J, with 9 bases between the two ends. The CDR3 totals 14 residues.

This chain connects TRBV24-1 to TRBJ2-7; D ambiguous. Germline V gene lookup returns CDR1 KGHDR and CDR2 SFDVKD. V lost 4 bases and J 4 bases, leaving 4 bases between the germline ends. The CDR3 totals 11 residues. CDR3 nucleotides: TGTGCCACCAGTGACCCTTACGAGCAGTACTTC. Translation: CATSDPYEQYF.

The genes are TRBV2 and TRBJ2-2; TRBD2 matches 8 bases. The germline V gene encodes CDR1 SNHLY and CDR2 FYNNEI. CDR3 length: 15 amino acids. The trim removed 7 bases at V and 2 bases at J, leaving 6 bases unmatched. The CDR3 sequence is CASTVAGINTGELFF. Written as DNA, the CDR3 is TGTGCCAGCACCGTAGCGGGGATCAACACCGGGGAGCTGTTTTTT.